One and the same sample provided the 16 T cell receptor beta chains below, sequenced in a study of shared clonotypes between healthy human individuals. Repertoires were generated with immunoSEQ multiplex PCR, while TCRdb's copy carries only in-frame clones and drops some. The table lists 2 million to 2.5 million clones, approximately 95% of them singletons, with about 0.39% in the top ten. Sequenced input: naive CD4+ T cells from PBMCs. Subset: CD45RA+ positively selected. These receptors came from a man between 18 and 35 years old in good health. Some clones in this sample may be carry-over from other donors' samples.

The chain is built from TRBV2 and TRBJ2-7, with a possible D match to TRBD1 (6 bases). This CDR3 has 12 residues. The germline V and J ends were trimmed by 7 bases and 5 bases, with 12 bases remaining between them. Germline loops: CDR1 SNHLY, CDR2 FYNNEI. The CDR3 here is CASNLSGDEQYF. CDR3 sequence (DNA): TGTGCCAGCAACCTGTCAGGGGACGAGCAGTACTTC.

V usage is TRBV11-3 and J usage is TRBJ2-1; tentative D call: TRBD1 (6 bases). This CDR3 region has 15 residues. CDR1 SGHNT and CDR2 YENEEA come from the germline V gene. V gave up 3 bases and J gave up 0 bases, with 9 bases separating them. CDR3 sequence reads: CASSFGQSSYNEQFF. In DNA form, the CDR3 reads TGTGCCAGCAGCTTCGGACAGAGCTCCTACAATGAGCAGTTCTTC.

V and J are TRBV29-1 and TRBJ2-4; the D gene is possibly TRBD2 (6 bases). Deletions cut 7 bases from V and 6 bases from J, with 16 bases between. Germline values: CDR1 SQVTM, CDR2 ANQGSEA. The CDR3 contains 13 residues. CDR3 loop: CSATGAGRNIQYF. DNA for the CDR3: TGCAGCGCTACAGGTGCCGGGAGAAACATTCAGTACTTC.

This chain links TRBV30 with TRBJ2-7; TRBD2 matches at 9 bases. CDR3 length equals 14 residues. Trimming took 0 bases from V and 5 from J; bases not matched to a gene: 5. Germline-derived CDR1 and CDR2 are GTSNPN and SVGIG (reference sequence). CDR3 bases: TGTGCCTGGAGTGTACCTAGCGGGACCCACGAGCAGTACTTC. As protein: CAWSVPSGTHEQYF.

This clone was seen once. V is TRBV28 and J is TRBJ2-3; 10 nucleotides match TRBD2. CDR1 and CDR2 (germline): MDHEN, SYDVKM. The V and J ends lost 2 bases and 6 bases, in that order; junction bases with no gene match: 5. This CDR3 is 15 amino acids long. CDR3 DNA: TGTGCCAGCAGTTTAGCAGCGGGAGGGCGGGATACGCAGTATTTT. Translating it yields CASSLAAGGRDTQYF.

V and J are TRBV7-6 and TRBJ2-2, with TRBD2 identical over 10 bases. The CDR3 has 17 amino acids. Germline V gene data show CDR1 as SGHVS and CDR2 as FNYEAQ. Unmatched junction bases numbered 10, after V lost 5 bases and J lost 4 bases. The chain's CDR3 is CASSTSSGSWGTGELFF. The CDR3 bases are TGTGCCAGCAGCACCTCTAGCGGGAGTTGGGGCACCGGGGAGCTGTTTTTT.

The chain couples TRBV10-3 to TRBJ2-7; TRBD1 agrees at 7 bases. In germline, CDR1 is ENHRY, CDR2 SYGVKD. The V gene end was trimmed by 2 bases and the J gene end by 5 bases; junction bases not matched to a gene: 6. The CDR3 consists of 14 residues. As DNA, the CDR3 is TGTGCCATCAGTGAGGCAGGGGGTTCACACGAGCAGTACTTC. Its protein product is CAISEAGGSHEQYF.

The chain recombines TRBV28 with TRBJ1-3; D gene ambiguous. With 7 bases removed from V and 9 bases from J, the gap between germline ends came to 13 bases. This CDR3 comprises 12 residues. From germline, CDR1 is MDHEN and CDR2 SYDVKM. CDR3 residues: CASTPGFPTIYF. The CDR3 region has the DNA TGTGCCAGCACCCCTGGATTTCCCACCATATATTTT.

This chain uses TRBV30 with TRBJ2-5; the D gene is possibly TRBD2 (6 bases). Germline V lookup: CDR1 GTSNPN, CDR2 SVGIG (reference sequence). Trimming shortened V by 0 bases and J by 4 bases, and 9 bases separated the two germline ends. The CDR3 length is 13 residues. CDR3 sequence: CAWSVPGVETQYF. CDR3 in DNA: TGTGCCTGGAGTGTTCCGGGGGTAGAGACCCAGTACTTC.

The CDR3 sequence: CASSYPPQMNTEAFF. For the CDR3, the DNA is TGTGCCAGCAGTTACCCCCCCCAGATGAACACTGAAGCTTTCTTT. This rearrangement joins TRBV6-6 to TRBJ1-1, with no clear D. Germline loops: CDR1 MNHNY, CDR2 SVGAGI (reference sequence). This CDR3 contains 15 residues. The V and J ends lost 2 bases and 0 bases respectively, with 10 bases between them.

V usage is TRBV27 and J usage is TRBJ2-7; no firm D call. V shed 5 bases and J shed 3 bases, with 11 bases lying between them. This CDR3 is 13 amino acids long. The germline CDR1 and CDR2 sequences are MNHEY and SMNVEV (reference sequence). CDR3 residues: CASSHRVYYEQYF. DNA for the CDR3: TGTGCCAGCAGTCACCGGGTCTACTACGAGCAGTACTTC.

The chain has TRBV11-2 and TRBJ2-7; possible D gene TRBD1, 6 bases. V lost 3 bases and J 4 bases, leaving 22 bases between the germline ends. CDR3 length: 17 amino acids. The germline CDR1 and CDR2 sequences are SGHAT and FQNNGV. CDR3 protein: CASSFLTGSFDGYEQYF. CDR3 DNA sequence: TGTGCCAGCAGCTTTTTAACAGGGAGTTTCGACGGTTACGAGCAGTACTTC.

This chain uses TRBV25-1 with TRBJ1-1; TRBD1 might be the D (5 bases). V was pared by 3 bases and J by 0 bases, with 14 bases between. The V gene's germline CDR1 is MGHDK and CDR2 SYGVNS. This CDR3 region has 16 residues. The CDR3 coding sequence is TGTGCCAGCAGTGACCCCCTTGGGGCAGTGAACACTGAAGCTTTCTTT. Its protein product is CASSDPLGAVNTEAFF.

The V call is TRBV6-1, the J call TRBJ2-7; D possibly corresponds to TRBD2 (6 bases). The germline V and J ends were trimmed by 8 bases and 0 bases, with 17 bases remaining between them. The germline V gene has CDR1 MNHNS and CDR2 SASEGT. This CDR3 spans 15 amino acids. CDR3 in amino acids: CASRQGDWSSYEQYF. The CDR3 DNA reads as TGTGCCAGCCGCCAAGGGGACTGGAGCTCCTACGAGCAGTACTTC.

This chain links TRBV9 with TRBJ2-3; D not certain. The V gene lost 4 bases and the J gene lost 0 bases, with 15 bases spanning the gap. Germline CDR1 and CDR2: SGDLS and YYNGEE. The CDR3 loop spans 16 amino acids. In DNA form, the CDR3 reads TGTGCCAGCAGCCCCCGACCATCCCTCAGCACAGATACGCAGTATTTT. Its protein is CASSPRPSLSTDTQYF. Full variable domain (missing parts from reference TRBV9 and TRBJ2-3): DSGVTQTPKHLITATGQRVTLRCSPRSGDLSVYWYQQSLDQGLQFLIQYYNGEERAKGNILERFSAQQFPDLHSELNLSSLELGDSALYFCASSPRPSLSTDTQYFGPGTRLTVL.

The CDR3 loop reads CASNYRVNEQFF. The CDR3, as DNA: TGTGCCAGCAACTACAGGGTCAATGAGCAGTTCTTC. The rearrangement links TRBV11-3 to TRBJ2-1; perhaps TRBD1 as D (6 bases). CDR3 size: 12 residues. Trimming took 7 bases from V and 6 from J, leaving 10 bases between them. Germline CDR1 and CDR2: SGHNT and YENEEA.